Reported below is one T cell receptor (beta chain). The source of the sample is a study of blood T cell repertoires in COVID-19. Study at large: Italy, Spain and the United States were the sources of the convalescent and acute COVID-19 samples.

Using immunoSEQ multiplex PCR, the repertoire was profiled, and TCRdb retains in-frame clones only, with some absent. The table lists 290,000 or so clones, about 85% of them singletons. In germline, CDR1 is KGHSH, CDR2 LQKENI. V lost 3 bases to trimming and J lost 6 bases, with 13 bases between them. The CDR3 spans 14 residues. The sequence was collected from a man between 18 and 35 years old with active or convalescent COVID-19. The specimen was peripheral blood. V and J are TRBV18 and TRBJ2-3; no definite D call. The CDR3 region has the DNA TGTGCCAGCTCACCCGCAGCAGGTCCGGATACGCAGTATTTT. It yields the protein CASSPAAGPDTQYF.